One and the same sample provided the 25 T cell receptor beta chains below, sequenced in a study of shared clonotypes between healthy human individuals. Libraries were prepared by immunoSEQ multiplex PCR; TCRdb keeps only in-frame clonotypes and omits some of them. The repertoire holds some 2 million clones, with 95% as singletons. Sequences were obtained from naive CD4+ T cells sorted from blood. Subset in this sample: CD45RA+ positively selected. These TCRs come from a man aged 18 to 30 in good health.

This clone was detected only a few times. The chain employs TRBV7-9 and TRBJ2-2; 8 bases map to TRBD2. Germline V gene data show CDR1 as SEHNR and CDR2 as FQNEAQ (reference sequence). CDR3 size: 15 residues. After removal of 5 bases from V and 6 bases from J, the junction contained 8 bases not matched to a gene. This CDR3 reads CASSPVAGRAGELFF. The CDR3 DNA sequence: TGTGCCAGCAGCCCGGTAGCGGGAAGGGCCGGGGAGCTGTTTTTT.

The rearrangement uses TRBV5-1 and TRBJ2-2; 7 nucleotides line up with TRBD1. Germline trimming cut 3 bases from V and 0 bases from J; bases unmatched to any gene: 5. CDR1 and CDR2 from the germline V gene are SGHRS and YFSETQ. This CDR3 spans 16 amino acids. The CDR3 loop is CASSSTGDANTGELFF. As DNA, the CDR3 is TGCGCCAGCAGCTCTACAGGGGACGCGAACACCGGGGAGCTGTTTTTT.

This clone was counted between two and nine times. The J gene is TRBJ2-5, the V gene TRBV18; D gene uncertain. The V end was cut by 3 bases, the J end by 5 bases, with 4 bases between. Germline V lookup: CDR1 KGHSH, CDR2 LQKENI. This CDR3 region has 11 residues. The CDR3 loop is CASSPDETQYF. CDR3 DNA: TGTGCCAGCTCACCGGACGAGACCCAGTACTTC.

The chain employs TRBV10-2 and TRBJ2-7; 8 bases line up with TRBD1. This CDR3 has 15 amino acids. J lost 6 bases, V lost 3 bases, and 10 bases had no gene match. Germline CDR1 reads WSHSY; CDR2 reads SAAADI. This CDR3 is CASSDPAGGLGEQYF. CDR3 nucleotide sequence: TGCGCCAGCAGTGATCCAGCAGGGGGCCTGGGCGAGCAGTACTTC.

The gene calls are TRBV5-4 and TRBJ2-1; 8 nucleotides agree with TRBD1. With V trimmed by 3 bases and J by 3 bases, 5 bases remained unmatched. There are 15 residues in the CDR3. Germline-derived CDR1 and CDR2 are SGHNT and YYREEE (reference sequence). The CDR3 here is CASSSGGPDYNEQFF. CDR3 bases: TGTGCCAGCAGCTCAGGGGGCCCCGACTACAATGAGCAGTTCTTC.

The count of this clone is one. The chain recombines TRBV27 with TRBJ1-1; D uncertain. V was cut by 3 bases and J by 3 bases, with 8 bases left in between. This CDR3 is built from 13 residues. CDR1 is MNHEY and CDR2 is SMNVEV in the germline V gene (reference sequence). CDR3 in amino acids: CASSFREHTEAFF. The CDR3 nucleotides read TGTGCCAGCAGTTTTAGGGAACACACTGAAGCTTTCTTT.

Comment on this clone: Other DNA sequences of this sample code for an identical CDR3. The chain is built from TRBV29-1 and TRBJ2-3; D call uncertain. Trimming pared 4 bases from V and 5 bases from J, leaving 4 bases between. Germline V gene data show CDR1 as SQVTM and CDR2 as ANQGSEA. The CDR3 runs 10 residues. The CDR3 DNA reads as TGCAGCGTTGGAGGAGATACGCAGTATTTT. Its translation: CSVGGDTQYF.

This clone was recorded only once. At one boundary the junction diverges from the germline segment, which might be a read error. V and J are TRBV19 and TRBJ2-2; the D gene is possibly TRBD2 (6 bases). Per germline, CDR1 LNHDA and CDR2 SQIVND (reference sequence). The CDR3 spans 13 residues. The CDR3 loop reads CASSSGNAGELFF. The CDR3 nucleotides read TGTGCCAGTAGTAGCGGGAACGCCGGGGAGCTGTTTTTT.

The chain has TRBV6-7 and TRBJ2-3; D tentatively fits TRBD1 or TRBD2 (5 bases each). TRBV6-7 is sorted into the ORF group, with uncertain function. V lost 3 bases to trimming and J lost 6 bases, with 13 bases between them. CDR3 size: 14 residues. In nucleotides, the CDR3 is TGTGCCAGCAGTTATTGTGGGGGAACTGATACGCAGTATTTT. Encoded protein: CASSYCGGTDTQYF.

The V gene is TRBV19, the J gene TRBJ2-5; D possibly corresponds to TRBD1 (6 bases). Trimming stripped 4 bases from V and 6 bases from J, with 15 bases between. The germline gives CDR1 LNHDA, CDR2 SQIVND (reference sequence). The CDR3 is 14 residues long. The CDR3 loop reads CASSNAGVGKTQYF. In DNA, the CDR3 is TGTGCCAGTAGTAACGCAGGGGTTGGTAAGACCCAGTACTTC.

J is TRBJ1-4 and V is TRBV5-1; tentatively, D is TRBD1 (5 bases). This CDR3 is 15 amino acids long. Germline CDR1 reads SGHRS; CDR2 reads YFSETQ. V shed 1 base and J shed 8 bases, with 15 bases lying between them. The CDR3 is CASSLSGPRLEKLFF. The CDR3 DNA sequence: TGCGCCAGCAGCTTGTCAGGGCCCCGGTTAGAAAAACTGTTTTTT.

This clone occurred once. The chain links TRBV6-5 to TRBJ2-7, with 7 bases fitting TRBD2. V shed 8 bases and J 3 bases; nucleotides not matched to a gene: 7. The CDR3 is 13 amino acids. CDR1 MNHEY and CDR2 SVGAGI come from the germline V gene. CDR3 sequence reads: CASREALFYEQYF. The CDR3 DNA reads as TGTGCCAGCCGGGAGGCGTTATTCTACGAGCAGTACTTC.

Details on this clone: Other DNA sequences within the sample encode an identical CDR3. The J gene is TRBJ2-7, the V gene TRBV6-6, with 14 bases lining up with TRBD2. Germline V lookup: CDR1 MNHNY, CDR2 SVGAGI (reference sequence). The CDR3 sequence is 15 residues long. J was trimmed by 4 bases and V by 4 bases; bases with no gene match: 3. This CDR3 reads CASSLGLAGGYEQYF. The CDR3 nucleotides are TGTGCCAGCAGTTTAGGACTAGCGGGAGGATACGAGCAGTACTTC.

The chain carries TRBV6-5 and TRBJ2-7, with D possibly being TRBD1 (6 bases). Per the germline V gene, CDR1 is MNHEY and CDR2 is SVGAGI. The CDR3 spans 15 residues. V lost 6 bases, J lost 0 bases, and 15 bases lay in between. CDR3 coding DNA: TGTGCCAGCAGCGCCACAGGGTGGAGCTCCTACGAGCAGTACTTC. This sequence encodes CASSATGWSSYEQYF.

Turning to this clone: The same CDR3 also results from other DNA sequences found in this sample. The V gene is TRBV29-1, the J gene TRBJ1-2; D call uncertain. There are 13 residues in the CDR3. Trimming shortened V by 2 bases and J by 4 bases, and 11 bases separated the two germline ends. The germline V gene encodes CDR1 SQVTM and CDR2 ANQGSEA. The CDR3 DNA sequence: TGCAGCGTTGAATGGCCATTGTCCTATGGCTACACCTTC. Protein product: CSVEWPLSYGYTF.

The chain is built from TRBV29-1 and TRBJ1-1, with 12 bases matching TRBD1. V shed 6 bases and J 5 bases; nucleotides not matched to a gene: 10. This CDR3 is built from 15 residues. Per germline, CDR1 SQVTM and CDR2 ANQGSEA. The CDR3 DNA sequence: TGCAGCGTGGAGGGGACAGGGGGCGGGAATACTGAAGCTTTCTTT. It translates to CSVEGTGGGNTEAFF.

This clone was seen only once. This chain links TRBV2 with TRBJ2-1; D is unclear. Germline V gene lookup returns CDR1 SNHLY and CDR2 FYNNEI. V shed 4 bases and J shed 5 bases, with 6 bases lying between them. This CDR3 has 12 residues. The CDR3 region is CASSGENNEQFF. The DNA for the CDR3 is TGTGCCAGCAGTGGAGAAAACAATGAGCAGTTCTTC.

This chain uses TRBV4-1 with TRBJ2-2; TRBD1 aligns across 10 bases. CDR1 MGHRA and CDR2 YSYEKL come from the germline V gene. Germline trimming cut 1 base from V and 1 base from J; bases unmatched to any gene: 0. The CDR3 contains 16 residues. Here the CDR3 DNA reads TGCGCCAGCAGCCAAGGGGACAGGGGGAACACCGGGGAGCTGTTTTTT. Its protein is CASSQGDRGNTGELFF.

This clone appeared a single time. The gene calls are TRBV10-3 and TRBJ2-7; weak D call: TRBD2 (5 bases). Germline CDR1 ENHRY, CDR2 SYGVKD. Trimming stripped 10 bases from V and 9 bases from J, with 19 bases between. CDR3 length equals 12 residues. The CDR3 DNA sequence: TGTGCCACCGCAGAGGACTGGATTCGGCAGTACTTC. Translation gives CATAEDWIRQYF.

The CDR3 DNA reads as TGTGCCAGCAGTTCGGGGCTCCGGGGTTCACCCCTCCACTTT. It translates to CASSSGLRGSPLHF. The chain uses TRBV28 and TRBJ1-6; possibly TRBD1 for D (5 bases). The CDR3 totals 14 residues. Trimming pared 4 bases from V and 9 bases from J, leaving 13 bases between. Germline V gene lookup returns CDR1 MDHEN and CDR2 SYDVKM.

This rearrangement joins TRBV15 to TRBJ1-1; 8 bases align to TRBD1. CDR3 size: 15 residues. V lost 0 bases to trimming and J lost 4 bases; unmatched junction nucleotides: 4. Germline V CDR1 and CDR2: LNHNV, YYDKDF (reference sequence). CDR3 coding DNA: TGTGCCACCAGCAGAGAGGCAGGGGGCCTCACTGAAGCTTTCTTT. The encoded protein is CATSREAGGLTEAFF. The full variable domain, rest sourced from reference TRBV15 and TRBJ1-1, is DAMVIQNPRYQVTQFGKPVTLSCSQTLNHNVMYWYQQKSSQAPKLLFHYYDKDFNNEADTPDNFQSRRPNTSFCFLDIRSPGLGDTAMYLCATSREAGGLTEAFFGQGTRLTVV.

The chain employs TRBV6-1 and TRBJ2-2; D possibly uses TRBD1 or TRBD2 (6 bases each). CDR1 MNHNS and CDR2 SASEGT come from the germline V gene. V dropped 8 bases and J dropped 7 bases, with 20 bases sitting between them. The CDR3 runs 15 residues. The CDR3 is CASLVEGGFRGELFF. The CDR3, as DNA: TGTGCCAGCCTTGTCGAAGGGGGGTTCCGCGGGGAGCTGTTTTTT.

The J gene is TRBJ1-2, the V gene TRBV10-3, with D possibly being TRBD1 (5 bases). Between the trimmed V and J ends, which lost 7 bases and 6 bases, there was a span of 15 bases. Germline V gene sequence: CDR1 ENHRY, CDR2 SYGVKD. The CDR3 runs to 13 residues. CDR3 sequence reads: CAIKAPGGNGYTF. CDR3 nucleotides: TGTGCCATCAAGGCGCCCGGGGGGAATGGCTACACCTTC.

The V and J genes are TRBV11-2 and TRBJ2-3; D call uncertain. The germline gives CDR1 SGHAT, CDR2 FQNNGV. V was clipped by 1 base and J by 1 base, with 12 bases between them. There are 16 residues in the CDR3. The CDR3 loop is CASSLVWGSGTDTQYF. Here the CDR3 DNA reads TGTGCCAGCAGCTTAGTTTGGGGTTCAGGCACAGATACGCAGTATTTT.

In DNA, the CDR3 is TGTGCCAGCAGCTTAACCGGGACGATTAATGAAAAACTGTTTTTT. The encoded protein is CASSLTGTINEKLFF. This rearrangement joins TRBV5-4 to TRBJ1-4, with D maybe TRBD1 (5 bases). The CDR3 sequence is 15 residues long. V lost 2 bases to trimming and J lost 4 bases, with 12 bases between them. The germline CDR1 and CDR2 sequences are SGHNT and YYREEE (reference sequence).